The rows below give T cell receptor beta chains drawn from one sample of a study of blood T cells in healthy people across ages. Via MiXCR, TCRdb re-called the 5' RACE reads, giving one row per CDR3 protein. The sample lists about 1 million distinct CDR3 sequences, more than 40% occurring once. The sample was blood. The receptors were gathered from a woman aged 60 to 75 in good health. Both conserved end residues are part of each CDR3. Each record gives: D gene, V gene, clone size, J gene, CDR3 DNA, CDR3 protein. D genes are given only for firm matches. Clone size is stated in some rows and not others, as once, few, many or a class when expanded.

>-|TRBV6-2/TRBV6-3|-|TRBJ2-1
TGTGCCAGCAGTTACCCGAATACCTACAATGAGCAGTTCTTC
CASSYPNTYNEQFF
>TRBD2|TRBV7-9|few|TRBJ2-5
TGTGCCAGCAGCCCACGACTAGCGCAAGAGACCCAGTACTTC
CASSPRLAQETQYF
>TRBD2|TRBV10-3|-|TRBJ2-1
TGTGCCATCAGTGAGTCTTCGGGACTAGCGGGATCCCAGCAGTTCTTC
CAISESSGLAGSQQFF
>TRBD2|TRBV7-6|few|TRBJ2-3
TGTGCCAGCAGCAATCGACTAGCGGGAGAGGATACAGATACGCAGTATTTT
CASSNRLAGEDTDTQYF
>TRBD1|TRBV7-9|-|TRBJ2-7
TGTGCCAGCAGCTGGCCTGACAGGGGGCTACCCTACGAGCAGTACTTC
CASSWPDRGLPYEQYF
>TRBD2|TRBV11-2|many|TRBJ2-3
TGTGCCAGCAGCTTCTGGCGACTAGCGGGTGGTGCAGATACGCAGTATTTT
CASSFWRLAGGADTQYF
>TRBD2|TRBV27|-|TRBJ2-7
TGTGCCAGCAGGTCACTAGCGGGAGGTAACGAGCAGTACTTC
CASRSLAGGNEQYF
>TRBD2|TRBV20-1|-|TRBJ2-7
TGCAGTGCTTTTCGCGGACTAGCGGGAGGAATCGACGAGCAGTACTTC
CSAFRGLAGGIDEQYF
>-|TRBV11-2|-|TRBJ2-7
TGTGCCAGCAGCTACTATCGGACAGAATCCTACGAGCAGTACTTC
CASSYYRTESYEQYF
>TRBD1|TRBV12-3/TRBV12-4|-|TRBJ1-2
TGTGCCAGCAGTACGGACAGGGGGTTTGGCTACACCTTC
CASSTDRGFGYTF
>TRBD2|TRBV20-1|-|TRBJ2-5
TGCAGTGCTCCCCCGTCCGGGACTAGCGGGGAAAAGACCCAGTACTTC
CSAPPSGTSGEKTQYF
>-|TRBV4-1|-|TRBJ2-3
TGCGCCAGCAGCCAACTTCTACAGCCGCTCGGAGCAGATACGCAGTATTTT
CASSQLLQPLGADTQYF
>TRBD2|TRBV28|few|TRBJ2-5
TGTGCCAGCAGTGACGGGGGGGGTTTGGAGACCCAGTACTTC
CASSDGGGLETQYF
>-|TRBV9|-|TRBJ2-3
TGTGCCAGCAGCGTGGGGCCTCACACCACAGATACGCAGTATTTT
CASSVGPHTTDTQYF
>-|TRBV3-1|-|TRBJ2-7
TGTGCCAGCAGCCAGGGTGGGACCCCCTACGAGCAGTACTTC
CASSQGGTPYEQYF
>-|TRBV21-1|few|TRBJ2-7
TGTGCCAGCAGCAAAGCGCGGGTAGCGGGGATGGAGCAGTACTTC
CASSKARVAGMEQYF
>TRBD2|TRBV20-1|few|TRBJ2-1
TGCAGTGCCGTAAAAGGGACTAGGGGCGATGAGCAGTTCTTC
CSAVKGTRGDEQFF
>TRBD1|TRBV20-1|-|TRBJ2-4
TGCAGTACAAAACGACAGGGGGCAGCTTGGGTAGCCAAAAACATTCAGTACTTC
CSTKRQGAAWVAKNIQYF
>-|TRBV20-1|-|TRBJ2-7
TGCAGTGCTACCGGGACCCTTCCCTACGAGCAGTACTTC
CSATGTLPYEQYF
>TRBD2|TRBV20-1|few|TRBJ2-3
TGCAGTGCTAGACTAGCGGGAGGTCGGACAGATACGCAGTATTTT
CSARLAGGRTDTQYF
>-|TRBV7-2|many|TRBJ2-7
TGTGCCAGCAGCTTAAGTACCAGGACCTACGAGCAGTACTTC
CASSLSTRTYEQYF
>TRBD2|TRBV6-5|few|TRBJ2-1
TGTGCCAGCAGTTATGAGCGGGATGGCGCCTACAATGAGCAGTTCTTC
CASSYERDGAYNEQFF
>-|TRBV5-4|few|TRBJ1-2
TGTGCCAGCAGCCGGGTTGGGGTAGCTAACTATGGCTACACCTTC
CASSRVGVANYGYTF
>-|TRBV11-2|many|TRBJ2-7
TGTGCCAGCAGCCCCGGGTACGGGAGTCGCGAGCAGTACTTC
CASSPGYGSREQYF
>TRBD1|TRBV7-9|many|TRBJ1-4
TGTGCCAGCAGCGCACCCGGGACAGGGAACAGGGTTGGTGAAAAACTGTTTTTT
CASSAPGTGNRVGEKLFF
>-|TRBV7-9|once|TRBJ2-7
TGTGCCAGCAGCTTACCCCGGGGACAAGGCTACGAGCAGTACTTC
CASSLPRGQGYEQYF
>-|TRBV7-2|few|TRBJ1-2
TGTGCCAGCAGCCTCCGGACTCTACGGGGCTACACCTTC
CASSLRTLRGYTF
>-|TRBV6-6|-|TRBJ2-5
TGTGCCAGCAGTTACTCGGAGGTCGGCGAGACCCAGTACTTC
CASSYSEVGETQYF
>-|TRBV4-3|-|TRBJ2-1
TGCGCCAGCAGCCCCCGAACGGGACGTGAGCAGTTCTTC
CASSPRTGREQFF
>-|TRBV9|-|TRBJ2-7
TGTACCAGCAGCGTCCACACAGGGCTGGAGCAGTACTTC
CTSSVHTGLEQYF
>TRBD2|TRBV10-1|-|TRBJ2-3
TGCGCCAGCAGTGAGCCTGCTAGCGGGAAGGATACGCAGTATTTT
CASSEPASGKDTQYF
>-|TRBV9|-|TRBJ2-1
TGTGCCAGCAGCGTATTTGGGGACAATGAGCAGTTCTTC
CASSVFGDNEQFF
>-|TRBV7-2|-|TRBJ2-1
TGTGCCAGCAAGAGACCAGGGGACCCCCTCTACAATGAGCAGTTCTTC
CASKRPGDPLYNEQFF
>-|TRBV5-1|few|TRBJ2-6
TGCGCCAGCAGCTCCTCAGGATTTCCGACCTCTGGGGCCAACGTCCTGACTTTC
CASSSSGFPTSGANVLTF
>-|TRBV7-6|few|TRBJ2-2
TGTGCCAGCAGCTTAGGGGGCGGGGTCACCGGGGAGCTGTTTTTT
CASSLGGGVTGELFF
>TRBD1|TRBV20-1|few|TRBJ2-7
TGCAGTGCTAGTACGGTGGGACAGGGGCCTCAATACGAGCAGTACTTC
CSASTVGQGPQYEQYF
>TRBD2|TRBV12-5|once|TRBJ2-1
TGTGCTAGTGCCCCGGCCGCGGGAGCATACTACAATGAGCAGTTCTTC
CASAPAAGAYYNEQFF
>-|TRBV18|few|TRBJ2-7
TGTGCCAGCTCACCACCAGCGGCTTCCACCTACGAGCAGTACTTC
CASSPPAASTYEQYF
>-|TRBV6-2/TRBV6-3|once|TRBJ2-5
TGTGCCAGCAGTTACGTGGGGGCGGTTCAAGAGACCCAGTACTTC
CASSYVGAVQETQYF
>-|TRBV20-1|-|TRBJ2-4
TGCAGTGCTAGTCAGGGGGGTTGGGCCAAAAACATTCAGTACTTC
CSASQGGWAKNIQYF
>-|TRBV14|few|TRBJ2-7
TGTGCCAGCAGCCAAGAACAATTTCGCTCCTACGAGCAGTACTTC
CASSQEQFRSYEQYF
>-|TRBV14|-|TRBJ2-3
TGTGCCAGCAGCCAAGTGAGGTCCCGGTGGGGCACAGATACGCAGTATTTT
CASSQVRSRWGTDTQYF
>TRBD2|TRBV20-1|-|TRBJ2-1
TGCAGTGCTAGAGAAAGCGGGAGAGACTACAATGAGCAGTTCTTC
CSARESGRDYNEQFF
>-|TRBV6-1|-|TRBJ2-5
TGTGCCAGCAGTGAATATGCGGACCTAAGGAAAGAGGCCCAGTACTTC
CASSEYADLRKEAQYF
>TRBD1|TRBV5-1|-|TRBJ2-7
TGCGCCAGCGTTGAGGGGACAGTCAACAATGAGCAGTACTTC
CASVEGTVNNEQYF
>-|TRBV18|many|TRBJ2-5
TGTGCCAGCTCACCAGGAATGGAGACCCAGTACTTC
CASSPGMETQYF